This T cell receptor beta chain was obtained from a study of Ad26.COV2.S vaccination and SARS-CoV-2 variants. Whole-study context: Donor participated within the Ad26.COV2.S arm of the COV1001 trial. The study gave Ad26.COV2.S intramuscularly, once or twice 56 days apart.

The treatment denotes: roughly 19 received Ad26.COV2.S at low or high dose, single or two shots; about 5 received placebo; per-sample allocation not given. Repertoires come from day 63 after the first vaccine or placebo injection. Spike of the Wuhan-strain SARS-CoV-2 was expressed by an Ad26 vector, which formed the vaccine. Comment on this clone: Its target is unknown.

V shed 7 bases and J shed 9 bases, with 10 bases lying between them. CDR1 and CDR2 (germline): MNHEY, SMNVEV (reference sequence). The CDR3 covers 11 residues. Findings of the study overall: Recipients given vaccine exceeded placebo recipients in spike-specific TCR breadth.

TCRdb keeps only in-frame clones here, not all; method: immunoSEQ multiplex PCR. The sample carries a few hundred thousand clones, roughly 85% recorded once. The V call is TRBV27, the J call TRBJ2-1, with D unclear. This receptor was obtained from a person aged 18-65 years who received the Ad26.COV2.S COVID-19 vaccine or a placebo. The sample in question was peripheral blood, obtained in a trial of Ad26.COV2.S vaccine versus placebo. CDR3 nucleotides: TGTGCCAGCACGTTAGGTGCTGAGCAGTTCTTC. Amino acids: CASTLGAEQFF.